The clone carrying this T cell receptor beta chain has only a few counts. What it binds is not known. This sample is drawn from a study of T cell repertoires in cytomegalovirus infection. The wider study: Public TCR beta signatures indicated both CMV infection and matching HLA type.

General observations from the study: Summed frequency of public TCR beta families distinguished CMV carriers with the relevant HLA. The ex vivo response was dominated by HLA-C-restricted CMV-specific TCR beta clonotypes.

Via MiXCR, TCRdb re-called the reads, giving one row per CDR3 protein. The table has roughly 200,000 distinct CDR3 sequences, approximately 18% seen once. This TCR was recovered from a human donor in good health (CMV status not recorded). Some clones in this sample may be carry-over from other donors' samples. The specimen sequenced was CD8+ T cells from PBMCs.

CDR3 amino acids: CASGETPYQETQYF. In DNA form, the CDR3 reads TGTGCCAGCGGCGAAACCCCGTACCAAGAGACCCAGTACTTC. The chain joins TRBV6-5 to TRBJ2-5; D is unresolved. Trimming shortened V by 8 bases and J by 0 bases, and 13 bases separated the two germline ends. Germline CDR1 reads MNHEY; CDR2 reads SVGAGI. The CDR3 is 14 amino acids.